This T cell receptor beta chain was captured by sequencing in a study of T cell repertoires in cytomegalovirus infection. About the study: Public TCR beta signatures were indicative of both CMV infection and a matching HLA type. Broader study findings: What dominated the ex vivo response were HLA-C-restricted CMV-specific TCR beta clonotypes.

The table lists this clonotype with many counts. Its antigen is still unknown. V lost 5 bases and J lost 3; bases outside the gene matches: 3. This CDR3 has 15 residues. TCRdb redid the calling of the reads with MiXCR, one entry per CDR3 protein. The data contain 300,000 to 400,000 distinct CDR3 sequences, about a sixth of them singletons. The source is a human donor in good health (CMV status not recorded). Some clones in this sample may be carry-over from other donors' samples. The chain combines TRBV12-3 or TRBV12-4 with TRBJ2-3, with 12 bases identical to TRBD2. Sequenced sample: PBMCs. The CDR3 DNA reads as TGTGCCAGCAGTCCTGGACTAGCGGGAACAGATACGCAGTATTTT. Amino acids: CASSPGLAGTDTQYF.